Listed here is a single T cell receptor (beta chain). Its antigen is undetermined. The entry originates in a study of cytomegalovirus exposure and HLA in healthy donors. Study-level background: An earlier analysis identified more than 90 million unique TCR beta sequences in some 170 million T cells. Early release data held approximately 81 million unique TCRs from HLA-typed donors. Study-level points and caveats: Later genetic work tied a missense DCLRE1C variant to beta-chain V and J trimming. Productive rates of about 90% or about 30% were seen for most TCR beta V segments in an earlier analysis.

PCR amplification relied on 60 Vbeta primers (plus 13 Jbeta primers). Profiling relied on immunoSEQ multiplex PCR, and the TCRdb table lists in-frame clones only, not all of them. The table shows under 200,000 clones, with around 68% occurring only once. V lost 0 bases and J 3 bases, leaving 8 bases between the germline ends. The CDR3 totals 14 residues. Germline CDR1 is SGHNT and CDR2 is YYREEE (reference sequence). The sequenced sample consisted of PBMCs. V usage is TRBV5-4 and J usage is TRBJ2-3, with D perhaps matching TRBD2 (5 bases). The receptor was isolated from a woman aged 40-49 years in good health and CMV-seropositive. CDR3 DNA: TGTGCCAGCAGCTTGGGCGGGTCTACAGATACGCAGTATTTT. This gives the protein CASSLGGSTDTQYF.